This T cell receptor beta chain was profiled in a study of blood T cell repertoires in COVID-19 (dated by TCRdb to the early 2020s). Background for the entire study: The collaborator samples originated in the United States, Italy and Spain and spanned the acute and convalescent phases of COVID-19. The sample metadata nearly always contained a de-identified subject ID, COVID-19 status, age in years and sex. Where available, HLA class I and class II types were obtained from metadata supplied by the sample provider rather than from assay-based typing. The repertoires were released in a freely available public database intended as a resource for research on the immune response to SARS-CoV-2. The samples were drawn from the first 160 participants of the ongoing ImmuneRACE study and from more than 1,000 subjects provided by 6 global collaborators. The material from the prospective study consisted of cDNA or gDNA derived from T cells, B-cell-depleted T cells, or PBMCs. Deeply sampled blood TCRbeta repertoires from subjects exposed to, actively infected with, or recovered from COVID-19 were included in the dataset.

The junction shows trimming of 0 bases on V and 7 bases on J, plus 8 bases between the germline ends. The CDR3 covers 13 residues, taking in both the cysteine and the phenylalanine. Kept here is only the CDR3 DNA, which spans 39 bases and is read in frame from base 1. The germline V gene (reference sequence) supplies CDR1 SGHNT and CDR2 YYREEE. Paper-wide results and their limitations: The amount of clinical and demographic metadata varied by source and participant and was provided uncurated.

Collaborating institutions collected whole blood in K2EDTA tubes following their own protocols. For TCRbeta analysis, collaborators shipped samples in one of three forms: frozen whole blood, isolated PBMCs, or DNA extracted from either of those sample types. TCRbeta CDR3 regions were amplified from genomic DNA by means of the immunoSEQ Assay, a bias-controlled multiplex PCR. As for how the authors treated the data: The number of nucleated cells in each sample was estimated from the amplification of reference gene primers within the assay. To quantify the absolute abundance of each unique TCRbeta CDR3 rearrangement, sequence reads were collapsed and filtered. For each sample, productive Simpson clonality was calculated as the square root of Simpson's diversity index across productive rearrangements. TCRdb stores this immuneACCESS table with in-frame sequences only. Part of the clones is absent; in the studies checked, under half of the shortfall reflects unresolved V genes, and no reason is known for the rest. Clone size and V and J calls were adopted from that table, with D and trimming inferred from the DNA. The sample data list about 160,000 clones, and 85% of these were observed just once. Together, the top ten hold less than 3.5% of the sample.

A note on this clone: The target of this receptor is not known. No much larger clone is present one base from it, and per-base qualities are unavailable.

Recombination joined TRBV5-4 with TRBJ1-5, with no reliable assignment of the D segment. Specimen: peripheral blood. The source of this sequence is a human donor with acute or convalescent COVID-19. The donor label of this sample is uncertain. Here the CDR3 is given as CASSLDSEQPQHF. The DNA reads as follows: TGTGCCAGCAGCTTGGATTCAGAACAGCCCCAGCATTTT.